A single sample is the source of the 3 T cell receptor beta chains below, sequenced in a study of graft-versus-host responses after intestinal transplantation. TCRdb's copy holds only in-frame clones and misses some; the assay was immunoSEQ multiplex PCR. The data hold 90,000 to 150,000 clones, with approximately 95% observed a single time. Antigen specificity for these receptors is unknown. Specimen: unstimulated CD8+ T cells sorted from spleen or lymph node cells, collected before intestinal transplant. These receptors were taken from a human donor who received an intestinal transplant.

The rearrangement joins TRBV27 to TRBJ2-1; 7 positions match TRBD2. Germline V gene lookup returns CDR1 MNHEY and CDR2 SMNVEV (reference sequence). The V gene end was trimmed by 0 bases and the J gene end by 7 bases; junction bases not matched to a gene: 6. The CDR3 extends over 15 amino acids. CDR3 protein: CASSLSAGEWNEQFF. In nucleotides, the CDR3 is TGTGCCAGCAGTTTATCGGCGGGAGAATGGAATGAGCAGTTCTTC.

V usage is TRBV11-3 and J usage is TRBJ2-1; D is perhaps TRBD2 (5 bases). The CDR3 is 14 residues long. Germline CDR1 reads SGHNT; CDR2 reads YENEEA. V shed 3 bases and J shed 7 bases, with 13 bases lying between them. This chain's CDR3 is CASSFGSEGNEQFF. The DNA of the CDR3 is TGTGCCAGCAGCTTTGGGTCCGAGGGAAATGAGCAGTTCTTC.

This clone occurred once. The V call is TRBV4-3, the J call TRBJ1-2, with 7 bases fitting TRBD1. J gave up 6 bases and V 4 bases, and 2 bases lay outside the gene matches. The CDR3 covers 12 residues. The germline V gene encodes CDR1 LGHNA and CDR2 YSLEER. CDR3 DNA sequence: TGCGCCAGCAGCCCTGGACAGGATGGCTACACCTTC. Encoded protein: CASSPGQDGYTF.